This is a list of T cell receptor beta chains from one sample in a study of shared clonotypes between healthy human individuals. The protocol was immunoSEQ multiplex PCR, while the TCRdb copy is restricted to in-frame clones and leaves out a portion. The repertoire includes roughly 2.2 million clones, about nine tenths of them detected once, and about 0.36% sits in the top ten. The material sequenced was naive CD4+ T cells from PBMCs. The receptors originated from a man between 18 and 29 years old in good health. Some clones in this sample may be carry-over from other donors' samples. The CDR3 runs from the conserved cysteine through the conserved F or W. D genes are given only for firm matches. The size of a clone is reported for some rows only, either as once, few or many, or as a class for expanded clones.

cdr3_aa: CASSISRQGAVTEAFF; cdr3_nt: TGTGCCAGTAGTATCTCGAGACAGGGGGCGGTCACTGAAGCTTTCTTT; clone_size: NA; v_call: TRBV19; j_call: TRBJ1-1; d_call: TRBD1
cdr3_aa: CASSTTSGRWNEQFF; cdr3_nt: TGCGCCAGCAGCACTACTAGCGGGAGGTGGAATGAGCAGTTCTTC; clone_size: NA; v_call: TRBV5-1; j_call: TRBJ2-1; d_call: TRBD2
cdr3_aa: CASSYSEKLFF; cdr3_nt: TGTGCCAGCAGTTATAGTGAAAAACTGTTTTTT; clone_size: NA; v_call: TRBV6-6; j_call: TRBJ1-4; d_call: NA
cdr3_aa: CASSPRNVNTDTQYF; cdr3_nt: TGTGCCAGCTCACCACGAAATGTCAACACAGATACGCAGTATTTT; clone_size: NA; v_call: TRBV18; j_call: TRBJ2-3; d_call: NA
cdr3_aa: CAWSTGGNTEAFF; cdr3_nt: TGTGCCTGGAGTACAGGGGGGAACACTGAAGCTTTCTTT; clone_size: NA; v_call: TRBV30; j_call: TRBJ1-1; d_call: TRBD1
cdr3_aa: CASSLVQPYTDTQYF; cdr3_nt: TGCGCCAGCAGCTTGGTACAGCCCTACACAGATACGCAGTATTTT; clone_size: NA; v_call: TRBV5-1; j_call: TRBJ2-3; d_call: NA
cdr3_aa: CASSQRSNTDTQYF; cdr3_nt: TGCGCCAGCAGCCAACGGTCAAACACAGATACGCAGTATTTT; clone_size: NA; v_call: TRBV4-3; j_call: TRBJ2-3; d_call: NA
cdr3_aa: CASSRRGVGELFF; cdr3_nt: TGTGCCAGCAGCCGCAGGGGAGTCGGGGAGCTGTTTTTT; clone_size: NA; v_call: TRBV5-4; j_call: TRBJ2-2; d_call: NA
cdr3_aa: CASRLPGSYEQYF; cdr3_nt: TGTGCCAGCCGATTACCGGGAAGCTACGAGCAGTACTTC; clone_size: once; v_call: TRBV28; j_call: TRBJ2-7; d_call: NA
cdr3_aa: CASSLRTGGVEKLFF; cdr3_nt: TGTGCCAGCAGTCTTAGGACAGGGGGCGTTGAAAAACTGTTTTTT; clone_size: NA; v_call: TRBV7-9; j_call: TRBJ1-4; d_call: TRBD1
cdr3_aa: CASSSGQGRSQPQHF; cdr3_nt: TGTGCCAGCAGCTCAGGACAGGGTAGGAGTCAGCCCCAGCATTTT; clone_size: NA; v_call: TRBV7-9; j_call: TRBJ1-5; d_call: TRBD1
cdr3_aa: CASSRDRGKHF; cdr3_nt: TGTGCCAGCAGTCGGGACAGGGGAAAGCATTTT; clone_size: few; v_call: TRBV2; j_call: TRBJ1-5; d_call: TRBD1
cdr3_aa: CASSQGGALQGIGANVLTF; cdr3_nt: TGCGCCAGCAGCCAAGGGGGGGCCTTACAGGGAATCGGGGCCAACGTCCTGACTTTC; clone_size: NA; v_call: TRBV4-1; j_call: TRBJ2-6; d_call: NA
cdr3_aa: CASSIAPSDGYTF; cdr3_nt: TGTGCCAGTAGTATAGCCCCATCGGATGGCTACACCTTC; clone_size: NA; v_call: TRBV19; j_call: TRBJ1-2; d_call: NA
cdr3_aa: CASTAATSGNYEQFF; cdr3_nt: TGCGCCAGCACCGCGGCCACTAGCGGGAATTATGAGCAGTTCTTC; clone_size: NA; v_call: TRBV10-2; j_call: TRBJ2-1; d_call: TRBD2
cdr3_aa: CASSQVGQGAGGANVLTF; cdr3_nt: TGTGCCAGCAGCCAAGTCGGACAGGGGGCGGGTGGGGCCAACGTCCTGACTTTC; clone_size: NA; v_call: TRBV4-2; j_call: TRBJ2-6; d_call: TRBD1
cdr3_aa: CASSANRGTTNTGELFF; cdr3_nt: TGTGCCAGCAGCGCGAACCGGGGCACTACGAACACCGGGGAGCTGTTTTTT; clone_size: NA; v_call: TRBV7-2; j_call: TRBJ2-2; d_call: NA
cdr3_aa: CASSLDSGGNQPQHF; cdr3_nt: TGCGCCAGCAGCTTGGACAGTGGTGGCAATCAGCCCCAGCATTTT; clone_size: NA; v_call: TRBV5-1; j_call: TRBJ1-5; d_call: NA
cdr3_aa: CASSLAGGHRDTQYF; cdr3_nt: TGTGCCAGCAGTTTAGCGGGAGGGCATAGAGATACGCAGTATTTT; clone_size: NA; v_call: TRBV2; j_call: TRBJ2-3; d_call: TRBD2
cdr3_aa: CAIREDRTRAFF; cdr3_nt: TGTGCCATCAGGGAAGACAGAACTCGGGCTTTCTTT; clone_size: NA; v_call: TRBV10-3; j_call: TRBJ1-1; d_call: NA
cdr3_aa: CASSFWETYNEQFF; cdr3_nt: TGTGCCAGCAGTTTCTGGGAAACTTACAATGAGCAGTTCTTC; clone_size: NA; v_call: TRBV28; j_call: TRBJ2-1; d_call: NA
cdr3_aa: CASSSITGIGYWNTEAFF; cdr3_nt: TGTGCCAGCAGTTCGATAACAGGTATTGGTTATTGGAACACTGAAGCTTTCTTT; clone_size: NA; v_call: TRBV28; j_call: TRBJ1-1; d_call: NA
cdr3_aa: CASSLAQGQETQYF; cdr3_nt: TGTGCCAGCAGCTTGGCCCAGGGACAAGAGACCCAGTACTTC; clone_size: NA; v_call: TRBV5-4; j_call: TRBJ2-5; d_call: NA
cdr3_aa: CASSLGTGSQPQHF; cdr3_nt: TGTGCCAGCAGTTTGGGGACAGGGAGTCAGCCCCAGCATTTT; clone_size: NA; v_call: TRBV2; j_call: TRBJ1-5; d_call: TRBD1
cdr3_aa: CASSTAGGSYEQYF; cdr3_nt: TGTGCCAGCAGTACGGCGGGCGGATCCTACGAGCAGTACTTC; clone_size: once; v_call: TRBV28; j_call: TRBJ2-7; d_call: NA
cdr3_aa: CASSVLSNGYTF; cdr3_nt: TGTGCCAGCAGTGTACTAAGCAATGGCTACACCTTC; clone_size: NA; v_call: TRBV2; j_call: TRBJ1-2; d_call: NA
cdr3_aa: CASSIVAEYSNQPQHF; cdr3_nt: TGTGCCAGTAGTATAGTAGCGGAATATAGCAATCAGCCCCAGCATTTT; clone_size: NA; v_call: TRBV19; j_call: TRBJ1-5; d_call: NA
cdr3_aa: CASAKTSGIYEQYF; cdr3_nt: TGTGCCAGCGCTAAGACTAGCGGAATTTACGAGCAGTACTTC; clone_size: NA; v_call: TRBV18; j_call: TRBJ2-7; d_call: TRBD2
cdr3_aa: CASSLWTPSYEQYF; cdr3_nt: TGTGCCAGCAGCTTGTGGACACCGTCCTACGAGCAGTACTTC; clone_size: NA; v_call: TRBV5-5; j_call: TRBJ2-7; d_call: NA
cdr3_aa: CASSMAQGTRETQYF; cdr3_nt: TGTGCCAGTAGTATGGCGCAGGGCACGCGAGAGACCCAGTACTTC; clone_size: NA; v_call: TRBV19; j_call: TRBJ2-5; d_call: NA
cdr3_aa: CASSVTGGYEQYF; cdr3_nt: TGTGCCAGCTCTGTGACAGGGGGCTACGAGCAGTACTTC; clone_size: NA; v_call: TRBV2; j_call: TRBJ2-7; d_call: TRBD1
cdr3_aa: CAISESIRTRGDEQFF; cdr3_nt: TGTGCCATCAGTGAGTCGATTAGGACTAGGGGGGATGAGCAGTTCTTC; clone_size: NA; v_call: TRBV10-3; j_call: TRBJ2-1; d_call: NA
cdr3_aa: CASTLTDSYGYTF; cdr3_nt: TGTGCCAGCACCTTGACAGACTCCTATGGCTACACCTTC; clone_size: NA; v_call: TRBV5-4; j_call: TRBJ1-2; d_call: NA
cdr3_aa: CASSTLEGLVGTSYEQYF; cdr3_nt: TGTGCCAGTAGTACGCTAGAAGGGCTGGTGGGGACTTCCTACGAGCAGTACTTC; clone_size: NA; v_call: TRBV19; j_call: TRBJ2-7; d_call: NA
cdr3_aa: CASSEAGQVGETQYF; cdr3_nt: TGCGCCAGCAGTGAGGCGGGACAGGTAGGAGAGACCCAGTACTTC; clone_size: NA; v_call: TRBV10-1; j_call: TRBJ2-5; d_call: TRBD1
cdr3_aa: CASSYYRGPPNEQFF; cdr3_nt: TGTGCCAGCAGCTACTATAGGGGGCCCCCCAATGAGCAGTTCTTC; clone_size: once; v_call: TRBV7-9; j_call: TRBJ2-1; d_call: TRBD1
cdr3_aa: CASSGTDNEKLFF; cdr3_nt: TGCGCCAGCAGCGGGACAGATAATGAAAAACTGTTTTTT; clone_size: few; v_call: TRBV5-1; j_call: TRBJ1-4; d_call: TRBD1
cdr3_aa: CASSMLSGRAQGDIQYF; cdr3_nt: TGTGCCAGTAGTATGCTCAGCGGGAGGGCCCAGGGTGACATTCAGTACTTC; clone_size: NA; v_call: TRBV19; j_call: TRBJ2-4; d_call: TRBD2
cdr3_aa: CASSSPGQGAYEQFF; cdr3_nt: TGTGCCAGTAGTTCTCCGGGACAGGGGGCCTATGAGCAGTTCTTC; clone_size: once; v_call: TRBV19; j_call: TRBJ2-1; d_call: TRBD1
cdr3_aa: CASSWGQFDNEQFF; cdr3_nt: TGTGCCAGCAGCTGGGGACAGTTTGACAATGAGCAGTTCTTC; clone_size: NA; v_call: TRBV7-9; j_call: TRBJ2-1; d_call: TRBD1
cdr3_aa: CASSRNGGPRWTEAFF; cdr3_nt: TGTGCCAGCAGCCGAAACGGAGGGCCGAGGTGGACTGAAGCTTTCTTT; clone_size: NA; v_call: TRBV5-4; j_call: TRBJ1-1; d_call: NA
cdr3_aa: CASSVGLGGYNEQFF; cdr3_nt: TGCGCCAGCAGCGTAGGACTGGGGGGCTACAATGAGCAGTTCTTC; clone_size: NA; v_call: TRBV5-1; j_call: TRBJ2-1; d_call: NA
cdr3_aa: CASSSLGVAGYNEQFF; cdr3_nt: TGTGCCAGCAGTTCCCTAGGGGTAGCGGGCTACAATGAGCAGTTCTTC; clone_size: NA; v_call: TRBV2; j_call: TRBJ2-1; d_call: TRBD2
cdr3_aa: CASSLVRLASTDTQYF; cdr3_nt: TGTGCCAGCAGCTTAGTTAGACTAGCGAGCACAGATACGCAGTATTTT; clone_size: NA; v_call: TRBV7-2; j_call: TRBJ2-3; d_call: TRBD2
cdr3_aa: CASSLWAGSNTGELFF; cdr3_nt: TGTGCCAGCAGTTTATGGGCAGGCTCGAACACCGGGGAGCTGTTTTTT; clone_size: NA; v_call: TRBV28; j_call: TRBJ2-2; d_call: NA
cdr3_aa: CASSLTSGRFADTQYF; cdr3_nt: TGTGCCAGCAGCTTGACTAGCGGGAGGTTTGCAGATACGCAGTATTTT; clone_size: NA; v_call: TRBV5-4; j_call: TRBJ2-3; d_call: TRBD2
cdr3_aa: CASSLTLAGGKGEQFF; cdr3_nt: TGTGCCAGCAGCTTAACACTAGCGGGGGGTAAGGGTGAGCAGTTCTTC; clone_size: NA; v_call: TRBV7-3; j_call: TRBJ2-1; d_call: TRBD2
cdr3_aa: CAWSIRLETQYF; cdr3_nt: TGTGCCTGGAGTATAAGGTTGGAGACCCAGTACTTC; clone_size: NA; v_call: TRBV30; j_call: TRBJ2-5; d_call: NA
cdr3_aa: CASSRTGSSYEQYF; cdr3_nt: TGTGCCAGTAGTAGGACCGGGTCGTCCTACGAGCAGTACTTC; clone_size: once; v_call: TRBV19; j_call: TRBJ2-7; d_call: NA
cdr3_aa: CASSPPRGQANEKLFF; cdr3_nt: TGTGCCAGCTCACCACCCCGGGGACAGGCAAATGAAAAACTGTTTTTT; clone_size: NA; v_call: TRBV18; j_call: TRBJ1-4; d_call: TRBD1
cdr3_aa: CASSLAPQVGYNEQFF; cdr3_nt: TGTGCCAGCAGCTTGGCCCCGCAGGTAGGATACAATGAGCAGTTCTTC; clone_size: NA; v_call: TRBV7-9; j_call: TRBJ2-1; d_call: NA
cdr3_aa: CASSRLAGDNEQFF; cdr3_nt: TGTGCCAGCAGCCGACTAGCGGGGGACAATGAGCAGTTCTTC; clone_size: NA; v_call: TRBV7-9; j_call: TRBJ2-1; d_call: TRBD2
cdr3_aa: CASSFYGLNTEAFF; cdr3_nt: TGTGCCAGCAGTTTCTATGGGTTGAACACTGAAGCTTTCTTT; clone_size: NA; v_call: TRBV28; j_call: TRBJ1-1; d_call: NA